These 9 T cell receptor beta chains originate from one sample sequenced in a study of early T cells in non-severe SARS-CoV-2 infection. A single record per CDR3 protein comes from TCRdb applying MiXCR to the 5' RACE reads. The sample consists of tens of thousands of distinct CDR3 sequences, 14% of them appearing once. Sequencing was performed on whole blood. These receptors originate from an adult who was a healthcare worker with PCR-confirmed SARS-CoV-2 infection or an uninfected control (not recorded which).

V gene TRBV4-3 combines with J gene TRBJ2-1; tentative D call: TRBD2 (6 bases). CDR3 length: 14 residues. Germline V gene sequence: CDR1 LGHNA, CDR2 YSLEER. V shed 4 bases and J shed 4 bases, with 11 bases lying between them. The CDR3 is CASSLLANYNEQFF. The CDR3 DNA reads as TGCGCCAGCAGCCTGCTAGCGAATTACAATGAGCAGTTCTTC.

In its sample, this clonotype was seen a few times. The chain uses TRBV7-2 and TRBJ2-7; D might be TRBD1 or TRBD2, each matching 5 bases. With 5 bases removed from V and 3 bases from J, the gap between germline ends came to 23 bases. The germline CDR1 and CDR2 sequences are SGHTA and FQGNSA. CDR3 length equals 17 residues. The CDR3 reads CASSMRPSGTEIYEQYF. CDR3 bases: TGTGCCAGCAGCATGCGACCCTCCGGGACGGAAATCTACGAGCAGTACTTC.

In this sample, this clonotype turned up a few times. The chain recombines TRBV19 with TRBJ1-4; D not certain. V was cut by 2 bases and J by 7 bases, with 11 bases left in between. This CDR3 spans 14 amino acids. Per the germline V gene, CDR1 is LNHDA and CDR2 is SQIVND (reference sequence). CDR3: CASSISGLAEKLFF. The CDR3 DNA sequence: TGTGCCAGTAGTATATCGGGGTTGGCTGAAAAACTGTTTTTT.

This clonotype was found a few times. This chain links TRBV12-3 or TRBV12-4 with TRBJ1-2; the match to TRBD1 covers 7 bases. The CDR3 has 14 residues. J was trimmed by 6 bases and V by 7 bases; bases with no gene match: 11. The CDR3, as DNA: TGTGCCAGCACCGGTCTGGGACAGAGGAATGGCTACACCTTC. It specifies CASTGLGQRNGYTF.

This clonotype was observed a few times. V and J are TRBV20-1 and TRBJ2-7; D is possibly TRBD2 (6 bases). Germline CDR1 reads DFQATT; CDR2 reads SNEGSKA (reference sequence). CDR3 length: 13 amino acids. V dropped 3 bases and J dropped 4 bases, with 13 bases sitting between them. CDR3 nucleotide sequence: TGCAGTGCTAGTGGCGGGAAGGAGTACGAGCAGTACTTC. Amino acids: CSASGGKEYEQYF.

This clonotype was seen a few times. J is TRBJ1-6 and V is TRBV10-2; D is undetermined. Germline CDR1 and CDR2: WSHSY and SAAADI. The CDR3 contains 14 residues. Between the trimmed V and J ends, which lost 2 bases and 4 bases, there was a span of 6 bases. The CDR3 reads CASSEIDYNSPLHF. The CDR3 coding sequence is TGCGCCAGCAGTGAGATAGATTATAATTCACCCCTCCACTTT.

The CDR3 DNA reads TGTGCCAGCAGATGGGACTACACAGATACGCAGTATTTT. It codes for CASRWDYTDTQYF. This chain connects TRBV11-2 to TRBJ2-3, with 7 nucleotides matching TRBD2. The CDR3 is 13 residues long. Trimming at V came to 6 bases and at J to 2 bases, leaving 2 bases not matched to a gene. The V gene's germline CDR1 is SGHAT and CDR2 FQNNGV.

The chain employs TRBV12-5 and TRBJ1-6; unclear D gene. Between the trimmed V and J ends, which lost 0 bases and 9 bases, there was a span of 6 bases. The germline V gene encodes CDR1 LGHNT and CDR2 FRNRAP. This CDR3 is 13 amino acids long. The CDR3 DNA reads as TGTGCTAGTGGTTTGGTCGAAAGTTCACCCCTCCACTTT. Translation: CASGLVESSPLHF.

There are many counts of this clonotype. The chain carries TRBV5-1 and TRBJ1-1, with D perhaps matching TRBD1 (5 bases). Germline assignment: CDR1 SGHRS and CDR2 YFSETQ. The CDR3 runs to 14 residues. V dropped 4 bases and J dropped 4 bases, with 14 bases sitting between them. DNA for the CDR3: TGCGCCAGCAGCCAACTGCAGGGAGGCACTGAAGCTTTCTTT. Its protein is CASSQLQGGTEAFF.